The 24 T cell receptor beta chains below were found in one sample sequenced in a study of T cells after posttransplantation cyclophosphamide. Using immunoSEQ multiplex PCR, the repertoire was profiled, and TCRdb retains in-frame clones only, with some absent. This repertoire lists over 10,000 clones without singletons; approximately 26% sits in the top ten. Busulfan-fludarabine conditioning, marrow transplant, and cyclophosphamide on days +3 and +4 were administered. The sample was PBMCs, taken after allogeneic stem cell transplant with posttransplant cyclophosphamide. Source of these receptors: a female patient in her thirties or forties who received an allogeneic stem cell transplant from a related donor, was CMV-positive, and had acute GVHD only. Some T cells may be provided by the graft donor.

The table lists this clone with a few counts. V usage is TRBV2 and J usage is TRBJ1-4; D is possibly TRBD1 (6 bases). The CDR3 covers 14 residues. The V gene lost 6 bases and the J gene lost 8 bases, with 16 bases spanning the gap. Germline values: CDR1 SNHLY, CDR2 FYNNEI. The CDR3, as DNA: TGTGCCAGCAGCTACAGGGTAGTAGGAGAAAAACTGTTTTTT. Translated: CASSYRVVGEKLFF.

This clone was seen repeatedly, ten times or more. This chain links TRBV11-2 with TRBJ1-4; 9 nucleotides match TRBD1. The CDR3 is 14 residues long. Germline values: CDR1 SGHAT, CDR2 FQNNGV. Germline trimming cut 5 bases from V and 8 bases from J; bases unmatched to any gene: 6. The CDR3 loop is CASSPGQGMEKLFF. CDR3 bases: TGTGCCAGCAGCCCCGGACAGGGGATGGAAAAACTGTTTTTT.

This clone occurred many times. The chain combines TRBV7-8 with TRBJ1-5; 9 nucleotides align to TRBD1. The V gene end was trimmed by 4 bases and the J gene end by 5 bases; junction bases not matched to a gene: 3. CDR3 size: 14 residues. Germline CDR1 is SGHVS and CDR2 is FQNEAQ. The CDR3 is CASSSGQGDQPQHF. The CDR3 coding sequence is TGTGCCAGCAGCTCGGGACAGGGAGATCAGCCCCAGCATTTT.

This clone appeared many times. CDR3 DNA: TGTGCCAGCCAGTTCGGGCTAGCGGGAGGTGAGCAGTTCTTC. Residues: CASQFGLAGGEQFF. The chain couples TRBV5-5 to TRBJ2-1; 11 nucleotides line up with TRBD2. CDR1 SGHKS and CDR2 YYEKEE come from the germline V gene (reference sequence). CDR3 size: 14 residues. Trimming removed 7 bases from V and 9 bases from J; junction bases left unmatched: 9.

Notes on this clone: Additional DNA sequences in this sample encode the identical CDR3. V gene TRBV11-2 combines with J gene TRBJ1-1; 7 bases agree with TRBD1. The germline gives CDR1 SGHAT, CDR2 FQNNGV. The CDR3 is 14 residues long. The ends lost 4 bases at V and 6 bases at J; junction bases unmatched: 8. CDR3 in amino acids: CASSSQGERAEAFF. DNA for the CDR3: TGTGCCAGCAGCTCTCAGGGGGAAAGAGCTGAAGCTTTCTTT.

This clone was observed a handful of times. V usage is TRBV9 and J usage is TRBJ2-3; TRBD1 matches 8 bases. CDR1 is SGDLS and CDR2 is YYNGEE in the germline V gene. The CDR3 runs 15 residues. Trimming took 0 bases from V and 3 from J; bases not matched to a gene: 3. CDR3 bases: TGTGCCAGCAGCGTAGATCAGGGGGCAACAGATACGCAGTATTTT. Translation: CASSVDQGATDTQYF.

This clone was recorded many times. The chain uses TRBV2 and TRBJ1-6; 10 nucleotides match TRBD1. Germline V CDR1 and CDR2: SNHLY, FYNNEI. Trimming at V came to 6 bases and at J to 8 bases, leaving 10 bases not matched to a gene. The CDR3 has 16 residues. The CDR3 nucleotides read TGTGCCAGCAGACCCCGGGACGGACAGGGGGATTCACCCCTCCACTTT. It yields the protein CASRPRDGQGDSPLHF. The variable domain in full, with the rest retrieved from reference TRBV2 and TRBJ1-6, is EPEVTQTPSHQVTQMGQEVILRCVPISNHLYFYWYRQILGQKVEFLVSFYNNEISEKSEIFDDQFSVERPDGSNFTLKIRSTKLEDSAMYFCASRPRDGQGDSPLHFGNGTRLTVT.

This clone has more than one count but fewer than ten. The chain uses TRBV7-9 and TRBJ1-6; D ambiguous. Trimming left V 3 bases short and J 10 bases short, with 16 bases between. The CDR3 contains 15 residues. Germline values: CDR1 SEHNR, CDR2 FQNEAQ (reference sequence). The CDR3: CASSFQTPGRSPLHF. In DNA form, the CDR3 reads TGTGCCAGCAGCTTTCAGACACCCGGGAGGTCACCCCTCCACTTT.

This clone was counted at least ten times. This chain uses TRBV11-2 with TRBJ2-1; D remains unclear. The CDR3 sequence is 15 residues long. V was trimmed by 2 bases and J by 3 bases, leaving 11 bases between them. The germline V gene has CDR1 SGHAT and CDR2 FQNNGV. Here the CDR3 DNA reads TGTGCCAGCAGCTTAACGCCCTTCGGCTACAATGAGCAGTTCTTC. Protein product: CASSLTPFGYNEQFF.

Ten or more counts support this clone. The V call is TRBV28, the J call TRBJ1-1; 7 bases match TRBD1. The V gene end was trimmed by 3 bases and the J gene end by 5 bases; junction bases not matched to a gene: 12. The V gene's germline CDR1 is MDHEN and CDR2 SYDVKM. This CDR3 spans 16 amino acids. CDR3: CASSLIGQEGWTEAFF. CDR3 nucleotide sequence: TGTGCCAGCAGTTTGATAGGACAGGAAGGATGGACTGAAGCTTTCTTT.

This clone has ten or more counts. V is TRBV6-6 and J is TRBJ1-1; TRBD1 agrees at 10 bases. Germline CDR1 and CDR2: MNHNY and SVGAGI (reference sequence). The CDR3 has 14 amino acids. Trimming cost V 5 bases and J 2 bases; bases outside gene matches: 2. DNA for the CDR3: TGTGCCAGCAGTATGACAGGGGGCAACACTGAAGCTTTCTTT. Protein product: CASSMTGGNTEAFF.

The CDR3 loop is CASSLVGSPGQETQYF. The CDR3 nucleotides are TGCGCCAGCAGCTTGGTGGGGAGCCCGGGGCAAGAGACCCAGTACTTC. The chain employs TRBV5-1 and TRBJ2-5, with D tentatively TRBD2 (5 bases). The CDR3 runs to 16 residues. V shed 0 bases and J shed 2 bases, with 14 bases lying between them. The germline V gene has CDR1 SGHRS and CDR2 YFSETQ.

This clone has ten or more counts. This chain links TRBV7-9 with TRBJ1-2; weak D call: TRBD1 (6 bases). V was pared by 3 bases and J by 8 bases, with 10 bases between. This CDR3 spans 12 amino acids. Per germline, CDR1 SEHNR and CDR2 FQNEAQ (reference sequence). The CDR3 DNA sequence: TGTGCCAGCAGCTTGGGGACAACAGGCTACACCTTC. Its translation: CASSLGTTGYTF.

This clone was seen many times. V is TRBV10-1 and J is TRBJ2-7; TRBD1 is a possible D gene (5 bases). The V gene's germline CDR1 is WNHNN and CDR2 SYGVQD (reference sequence). The CDR3 extends over 15 amino acids. Between the trimmed V and J ends, which lost 3 bases and 6 bases, there was a span of 18 bases. The CDR3 bases are TGCGCCAGCAGTGAAGGGGCGCCCCTTTATTCCGAGCAGTACGTC. It specifies CASSEGAPLYSEQYV.

This clone was counted many times. The CDR3 loop reads CASSVGLAGIGDEQFF. CDR3 in DNA: TGTGCCAGCAGCGTCGGACTAGCGGGGATTGGCGATGAGCAGTTCTTC. This chain joins TRBV7-9 and TRBJ2-1; 12 bases are a match to TRBD2. The CDR3 consists of 16 residues. Germline V gene lookup returns CDR1 SEHNR and CDR2 FQNEAQ (reference sequence). With 5 bases clipped from V and 8 bases from J, the junction kept 10 bases outside the gene matches.

This clone was detected ten times or more. The gene calls are TRBV7-2 and TRBJ2-1, with 7 nucleotides matching TRBD2. Germline CDR1 reads SGHTA; CDR2 reads FQGNSA. There are 17 residues in the CDR3. V shed 2 bases and J 0 bases; nucleotides not matched to a gene: 7. The CDR3 protein is CASSLRDSGYSYNEQFF. In nucleotides, the CDR3 is TGTGCCAGCAGCTTACGGGATAGCGGGTACTCCTACAATGAGCAGTTCTTC.

This clone was detected many times. The rearrangement joins TRBV5-6 to TRBJ1-5, with 7 nucleotides matching TRBD1. The germline V gene has CDR1 SGHDT and CDR2 YYEEEE. J was trimmed by 2 bases and V by 6 bases; bases with no gene match: 11. This CDR3 region has 16 residues. CDR3 amino acids: CASNLGGEAGNQPQHF. The CDR3 DNA sequence: TGTGCCAGCAACTTAGGGGGCGAGGCGGGCAATCAGCCCCAGCATTTT.

In its sample, this clone was seen many times. This rearrangement joins TRBV10-3 to TRBJ2-1, with TRBD1 identical over 9 bases. Germline CDR1 and CDR2: ENHRY and SYGVKD. This CDR3 is 15 amino acids long. V was pared by 6 bases and J by 4 bases, with 7 bases of the junction left unmatched. CDR3 DNA sequence: TGTGCCATCAGGACTACGGGACAGGGATACAATGAGCAGTTCTTC. Amino acid sequence: CAIRTTGQGYNEQFF.

In this sample, this clone turned up many times. This chain joins TRBV6-5 and TRBJ2-1; 10 nucleotides line up with TRBD2. Trimming took 5 bases from V and 5 from J; bases not matched to a gene: 3. The CDR3 contains 14 residues. Germline V gene data show CDR1 as MNHEY and CDR2 as SVGAGI. This CDR3 reads CASSELAGDNEQFF. DNA for the CDR3: TGTGCCAGCAGTGAGCTAGCGGGAGACAATGAGCAGTTCTTC.

This clone was recorded many times. The V call is TRBV4-3, the J call TRBJ2-1; a weak D match, TRBD2 (5 bases). This CDR3 is 15 amino acids long. Germline assignment: CDR1 LGHNA and CDR2 YSLEER. Trimming pared 1 base from V and 0 bases from J, leaving 7 bases between. The chain's CDR3 is CASSQVGSSYNEQFF. The CDR3 coding sequence is TGCGCCAGCAGCCAAGTAGGGAGCTCCTACAATGAGCAGTTCTTC.

This clone occurred many times. V is TRBV11-2 and J is TRBJ2-2, with D perhaps matching TRBD2 (6 bases). CDR3 size: 16 residues. Germline lookup yields CDR1 SGHAT and CDR2 FQNNGV. With 8 bases removed from V and 4 bases from J, the gap between germline ends came to 20 bases. CDR3 sequence (DNA): TGTGCCAGCGGCCTTCGGGGGAGCGGAATCACCGGGGAGCTGTTTTTT. Amino acid sequence: CASGLRGSGITGELFF.

This clone was observed at least ten times. The chain couples TRBV18 to TRBJ2-1; 7 bases map to TRBD2. This CDR3 region has 15 residues. Trimming took 0 bases from V and 6 from J; bases not matched to a gene: 5. The V gene's germline CDR1 is KGHSH and CDR2 LQKENI. CDR3: CASSPPSASGNEQFF. As DNA, the CDR3 is TGTGCCAGCTCACCACCGTCGGCTAGCGGCAATGAGCAGTTCTTC.

In this sample, this clone turned up many times. The rearrangement links TRBV18 to TRBJ2-3; possibly TRBD2 for D (6 bases). This CDR3 has 15 residues. The V gene's germline CDR1 is KGHSH and CDR2 LQKENI. V was pared by 8 bases and J by 1 base, with 16 bases between. DNA of the CDR3: TGTGCCAGCCAACCCCCGGGACTTGGCACAGATACGCAGTATTTT. It codes for CASQPPGLGTDTQYF.

This clone has ten or more counts. The V and J genes are TRBV6-5 and TRBJ2-2; D is perhaps TRBD1 (6 bases). The germline V gene has CDR1 MNHEY and CDR2 SVGAGI. Trimming shortened V by 6 bases and J by 6 bases, and 11 bases separated the two germline ends. The CDR3 contains 13 residues. The CDR3: CASRPGAAGELFF. The DNA of the CDR3 is TGTGCCAGCAGACCAGGGGCGGCCGGGGAGCTGTTTTTT.